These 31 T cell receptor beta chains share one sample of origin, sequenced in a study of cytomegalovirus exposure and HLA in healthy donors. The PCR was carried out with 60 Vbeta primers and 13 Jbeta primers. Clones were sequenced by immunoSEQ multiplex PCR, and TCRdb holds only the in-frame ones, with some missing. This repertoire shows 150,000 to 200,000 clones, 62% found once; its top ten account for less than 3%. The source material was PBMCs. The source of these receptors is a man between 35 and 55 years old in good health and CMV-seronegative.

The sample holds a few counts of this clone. This CDR3 reads CAISQGQSSYEQYF. In DNA form, the CDR3 reads TGTGCCATCAGTCAAGGACAGAGCTCCTACGAGCAGTACTTC. The V gene is TRBV10-3, the J gene TRBJ2-7, with a weak D call TRBD1 (6 bases). Germline V CDR1 and CDR2: ENHRY, SYGVKD. V lost 5 bases, J lost 0 bases, and 11 bases lay in between. This CDR3 contains 14 residues.

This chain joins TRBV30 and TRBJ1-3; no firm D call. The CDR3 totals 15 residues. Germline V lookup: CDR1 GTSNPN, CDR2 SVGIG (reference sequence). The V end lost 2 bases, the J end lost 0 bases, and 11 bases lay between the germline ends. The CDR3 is CAWSSSVPSGNTIYF. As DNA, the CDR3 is TGTGCCTGGAGTTCATCAGTCCCCTCTGGAAACACCATATATTTT.

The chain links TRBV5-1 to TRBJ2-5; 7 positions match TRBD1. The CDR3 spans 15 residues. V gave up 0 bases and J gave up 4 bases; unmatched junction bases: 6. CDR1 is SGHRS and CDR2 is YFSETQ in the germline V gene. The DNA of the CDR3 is TGCGCCAGCAGCTTGGCGGGACAGTCAAGAGAGACCCAGTACTTC. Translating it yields CASSLAGQSRETQYF.

The DNA for the CDR3 is TGCAGTGCTAGGACAGTGGATACGCAGTATTTT. Translated, it gives CSARTVDTQYF. The gene calls are TRBV20-1 and TRBJ2-3, with D possibly TRBD1 on 5 matching bases. CDR3 size: 11 residues. Trimming cost V 3 bases and J 6 bases, with 7 bases left between them. Germline V gene lookup returns CDR1 DFQATT and CDR2 SNEGSKA (reference sequence).

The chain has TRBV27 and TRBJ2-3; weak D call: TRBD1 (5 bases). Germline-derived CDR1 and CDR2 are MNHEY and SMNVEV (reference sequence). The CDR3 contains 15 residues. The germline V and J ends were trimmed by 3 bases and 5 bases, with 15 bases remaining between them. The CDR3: CASSFGQGGQDTQYF. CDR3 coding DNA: TGTGCCAGCAGTTTTGGGCAGGGTGGTCAAGATACGCAGTATTTT.

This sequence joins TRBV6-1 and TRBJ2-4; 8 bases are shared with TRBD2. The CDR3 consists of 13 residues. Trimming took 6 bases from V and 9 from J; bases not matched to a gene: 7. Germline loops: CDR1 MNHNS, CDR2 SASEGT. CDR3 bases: TGTGCCAGCAGACCGGGACTAGTTGGCATTCAGTACTTC. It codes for CASRPGLVGIQYF.

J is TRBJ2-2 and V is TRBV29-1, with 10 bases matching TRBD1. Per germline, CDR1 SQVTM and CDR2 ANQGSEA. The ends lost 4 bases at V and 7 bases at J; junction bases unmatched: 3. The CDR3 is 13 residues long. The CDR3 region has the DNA TGCAGCGTTGTCAGGACAGGGGGCGGGGAGCTGTTTTTT. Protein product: CSVVRTGGGELFF.

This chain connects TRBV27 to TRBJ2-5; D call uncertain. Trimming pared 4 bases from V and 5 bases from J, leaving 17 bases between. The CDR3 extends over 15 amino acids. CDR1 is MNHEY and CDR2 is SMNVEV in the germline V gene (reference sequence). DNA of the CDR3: TGTGCCAGCAGTTCCTTTGTCTCTAAGCTTGAGACCCAGTACTTC. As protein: CASSSFVSKLETQYF.

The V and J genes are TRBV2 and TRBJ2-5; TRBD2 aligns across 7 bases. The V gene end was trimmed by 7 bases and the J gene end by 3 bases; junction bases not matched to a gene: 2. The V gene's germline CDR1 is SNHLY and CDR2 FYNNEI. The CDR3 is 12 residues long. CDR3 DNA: TGTGCCAGCACGCGGGAGAAAGAGACCCAGTACTTC. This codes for CASTREKETQYF.

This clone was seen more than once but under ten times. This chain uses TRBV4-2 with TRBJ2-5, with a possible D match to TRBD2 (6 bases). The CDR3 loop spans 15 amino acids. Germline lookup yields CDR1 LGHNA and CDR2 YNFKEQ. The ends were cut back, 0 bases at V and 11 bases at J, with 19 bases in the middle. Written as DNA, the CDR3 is TGTGCCAGCAGCCAAGATTGGGTGGAGGGAAGAGAGCAGTACTTC. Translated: CASSQDWVEGREQYF.

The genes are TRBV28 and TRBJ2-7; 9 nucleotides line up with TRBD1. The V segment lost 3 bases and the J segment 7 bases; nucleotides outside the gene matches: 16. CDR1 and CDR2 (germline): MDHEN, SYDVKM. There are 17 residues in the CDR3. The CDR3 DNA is TGTGCCAGCAGTTTGTTCCCCGGGACAGGGAGTATGGCGGAGCAGTACTTC. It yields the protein CASSLFPGTGSMAEQYF.

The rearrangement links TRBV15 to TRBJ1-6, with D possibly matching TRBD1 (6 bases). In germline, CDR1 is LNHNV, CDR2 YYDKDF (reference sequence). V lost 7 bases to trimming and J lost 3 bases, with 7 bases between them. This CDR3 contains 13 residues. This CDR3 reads CATKDSYNSPLHF. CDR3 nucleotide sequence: TGTGCCACCAAGGACAGCTATAATTCACCCCTCCACTTT.

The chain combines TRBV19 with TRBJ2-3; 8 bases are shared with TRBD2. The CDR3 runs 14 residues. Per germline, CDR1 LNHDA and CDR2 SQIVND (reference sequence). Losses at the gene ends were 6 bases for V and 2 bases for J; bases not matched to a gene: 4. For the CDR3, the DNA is TGTGCCAGTAGAGCGGGGGAGCTCACAGATACGCAGTATTTT. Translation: CASRAGELTDTQYF.

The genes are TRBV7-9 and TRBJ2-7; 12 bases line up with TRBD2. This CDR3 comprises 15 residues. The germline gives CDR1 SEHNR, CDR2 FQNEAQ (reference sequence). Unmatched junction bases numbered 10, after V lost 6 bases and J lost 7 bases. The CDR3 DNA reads TGTGCCAGCAGTCCCCGACTAGCGGGAGCGAAAGAGCAGTACTTC. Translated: CASSPRLAGAKEQYF.

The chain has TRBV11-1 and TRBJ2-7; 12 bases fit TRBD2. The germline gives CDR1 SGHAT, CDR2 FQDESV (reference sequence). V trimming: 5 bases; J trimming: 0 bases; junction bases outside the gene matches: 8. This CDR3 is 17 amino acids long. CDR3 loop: CASSPRLAGELSYEQYF. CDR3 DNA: TGTGCCAGCAGCCCCCGACTAGCGGGAGAACTCTCCTACGAGCAGTACTTC.

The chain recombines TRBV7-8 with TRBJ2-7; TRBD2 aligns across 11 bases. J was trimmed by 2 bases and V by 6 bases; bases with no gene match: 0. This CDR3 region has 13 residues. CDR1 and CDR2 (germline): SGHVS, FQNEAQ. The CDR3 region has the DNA TGTGCCAGCAGGACTAGCGGGACCTACGAGCAGTACTTC. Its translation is CASRTSGTYEQYF. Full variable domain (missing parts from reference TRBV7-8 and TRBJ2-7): GAGVSQSPRYKVAKRGQDVALRCDPISGHVSLFWYQQALGQGPEFLTYFQNEAQLDKSGLPSDRFFAERPEGSVSTLKIQRTQQEDSAVYLCASRTSGTYEQYFGPGTRLTVT.

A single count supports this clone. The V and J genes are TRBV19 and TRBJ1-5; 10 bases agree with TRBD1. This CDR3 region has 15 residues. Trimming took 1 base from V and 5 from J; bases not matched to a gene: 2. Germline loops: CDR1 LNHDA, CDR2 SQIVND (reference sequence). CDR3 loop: CASSIGGQGYQPQHF. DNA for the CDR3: TGTGCCAGTAGTATAGGGGGACAGGGGTATCAGCCCCAGCATTTT.

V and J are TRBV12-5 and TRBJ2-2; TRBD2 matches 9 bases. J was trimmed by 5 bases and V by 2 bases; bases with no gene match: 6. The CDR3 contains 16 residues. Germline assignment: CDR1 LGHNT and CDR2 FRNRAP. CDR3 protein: CASGLRSGRTTGELFF. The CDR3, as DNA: TGTGCTAGTGGTTTGCGTAGCGGGAGAACGACCGGGGAGCTGTTTTTT.

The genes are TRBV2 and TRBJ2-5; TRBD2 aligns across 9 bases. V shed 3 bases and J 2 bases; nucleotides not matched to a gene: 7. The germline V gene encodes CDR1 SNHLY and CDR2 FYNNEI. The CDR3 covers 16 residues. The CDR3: CASSESGGGGQETQYF. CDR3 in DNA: TGTGCCAGCAGTGAGTCTGGCGGGGGGGGACAAGAGACCCAGTACTTC. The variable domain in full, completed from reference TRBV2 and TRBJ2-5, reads EPEVTQTPSHQVTQMGQEVILRCVPISNHLYFYWYRQILGQKVEFLVSFYNNEISEKSEIFDDQFSVERPDGSNFTLKIRSTKLEDSAMYFCASSESGGGGQETQYFGPGTRLLVL.

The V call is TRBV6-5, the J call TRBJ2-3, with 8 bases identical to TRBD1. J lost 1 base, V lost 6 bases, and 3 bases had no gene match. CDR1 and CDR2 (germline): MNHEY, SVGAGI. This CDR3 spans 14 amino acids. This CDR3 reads CASRLGQGTDTQYF. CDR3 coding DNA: TGTGCCAGCAGACTGGGACAGGGCACAGATACGCAGTATTTT.

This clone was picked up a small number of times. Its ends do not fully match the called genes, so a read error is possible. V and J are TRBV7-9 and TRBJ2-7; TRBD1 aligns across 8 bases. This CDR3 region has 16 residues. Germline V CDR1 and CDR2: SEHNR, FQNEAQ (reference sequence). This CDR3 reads CSSSPFRQGLVDEQYF. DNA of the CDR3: TGTTCCAGCAGCCCATTTAGACAGGGGCTTGTCGACGAGCAGTACTTC.

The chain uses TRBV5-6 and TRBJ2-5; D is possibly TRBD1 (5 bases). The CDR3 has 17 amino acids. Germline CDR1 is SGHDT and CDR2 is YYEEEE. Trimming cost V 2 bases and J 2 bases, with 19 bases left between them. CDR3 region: CASSLTGRMGNQETQYF. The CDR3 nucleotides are TGTGCCAGCAGCTTAACAGGACGCATGGGGAATCAAGAGACCCAGTACTTC.

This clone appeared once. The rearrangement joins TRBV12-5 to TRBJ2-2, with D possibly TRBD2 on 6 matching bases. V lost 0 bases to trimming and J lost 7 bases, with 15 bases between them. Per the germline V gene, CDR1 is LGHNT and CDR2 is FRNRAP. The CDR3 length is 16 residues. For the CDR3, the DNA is TGTGCTAGTGGTTTGGTACGGACGGGAGTGGTCGGGGAGCTGTTTTTT. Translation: CASGLVRTGVVGELFF.

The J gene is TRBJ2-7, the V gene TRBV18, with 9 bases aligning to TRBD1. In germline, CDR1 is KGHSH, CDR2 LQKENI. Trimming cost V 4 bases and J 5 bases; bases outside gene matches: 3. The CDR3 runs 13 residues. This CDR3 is CASSLRDRDEQYF. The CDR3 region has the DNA TGTGCCAGCTCACTCAGGGACAGGGACGAGCAGTACTTC.

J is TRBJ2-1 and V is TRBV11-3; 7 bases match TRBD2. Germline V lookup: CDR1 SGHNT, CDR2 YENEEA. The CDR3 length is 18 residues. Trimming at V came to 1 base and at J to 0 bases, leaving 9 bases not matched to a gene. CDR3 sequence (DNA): TGTGCCAGCAGCTTAGGGGGGGGGACGGGAGGCTCCTACAATGAGCAGTTCTTC. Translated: CASSLGGGTGGSYNEQFF.

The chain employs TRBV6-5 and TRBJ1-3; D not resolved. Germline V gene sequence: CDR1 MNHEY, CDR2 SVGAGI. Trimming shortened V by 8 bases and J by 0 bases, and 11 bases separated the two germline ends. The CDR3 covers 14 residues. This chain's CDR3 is CASGSRGSGNTIYF. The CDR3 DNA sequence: TGTGCCAGCGGGTCCCGGGGCTCTGGAAACACCATATATTTT.

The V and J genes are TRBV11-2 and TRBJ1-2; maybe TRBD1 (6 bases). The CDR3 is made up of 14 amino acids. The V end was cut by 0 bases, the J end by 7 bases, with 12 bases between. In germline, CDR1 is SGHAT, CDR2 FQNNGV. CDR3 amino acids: CASSLERGSGGYTF. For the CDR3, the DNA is TGTGCCAGCAGCTTAGAGAGGGGGTCTGGTGGCTACACCTTC.

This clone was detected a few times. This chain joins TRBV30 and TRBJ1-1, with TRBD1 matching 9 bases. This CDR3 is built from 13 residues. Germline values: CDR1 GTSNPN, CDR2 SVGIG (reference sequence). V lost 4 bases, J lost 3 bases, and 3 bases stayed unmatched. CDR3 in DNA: TGTGCCTGGACCGACAGGGGGGACACTGAAGCTTTCTTT. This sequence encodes CAWTDRGDTEAFF. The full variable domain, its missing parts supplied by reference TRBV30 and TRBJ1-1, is SQTIHQWPATLVQPVGSPLSLECTVEGTSNPNLYWYRQAAGRGLQLLFYSVGIGQISSEVPQNLSASRPQDRQFILSSKKLLLSDSGFYLCAWTDRGDTEAFFGQGTRLTVV.

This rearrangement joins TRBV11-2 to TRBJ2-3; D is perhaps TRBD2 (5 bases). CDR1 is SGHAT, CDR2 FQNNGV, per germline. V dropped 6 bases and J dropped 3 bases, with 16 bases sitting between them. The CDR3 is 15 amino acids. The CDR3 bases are TGTGCCAGCAGTGGACTTGCGGAGATGACAGATACGCAGTATTTT. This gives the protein CASSGLAEMTDTQYF.

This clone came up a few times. The chain's CDR3 is CASRGQPNTGELFF. The DNA for the CDR3 is TGCGCCAGCAGGGGACAGCCGAACACCGGGGAGCTGTTTTTT. The rearrangement links TRBV23-1 to TRBJ2-2, with 7 bases identical to TRBD1. TRBV23-1 is recorded as an ORF, its role being uncertain. This CDR3 has 14 amino acids. The V segment lost 6 bases and the J segment 0 bases; nucleotides outside the gene matches: 1.

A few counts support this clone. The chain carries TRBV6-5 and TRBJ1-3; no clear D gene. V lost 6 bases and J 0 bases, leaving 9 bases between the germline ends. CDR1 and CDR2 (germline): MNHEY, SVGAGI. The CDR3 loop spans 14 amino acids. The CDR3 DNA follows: TGTGCCAGCAGAACCATGAGCTCTGGAAACACCATATATTTT. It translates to CASRTMSSGNTIYF.